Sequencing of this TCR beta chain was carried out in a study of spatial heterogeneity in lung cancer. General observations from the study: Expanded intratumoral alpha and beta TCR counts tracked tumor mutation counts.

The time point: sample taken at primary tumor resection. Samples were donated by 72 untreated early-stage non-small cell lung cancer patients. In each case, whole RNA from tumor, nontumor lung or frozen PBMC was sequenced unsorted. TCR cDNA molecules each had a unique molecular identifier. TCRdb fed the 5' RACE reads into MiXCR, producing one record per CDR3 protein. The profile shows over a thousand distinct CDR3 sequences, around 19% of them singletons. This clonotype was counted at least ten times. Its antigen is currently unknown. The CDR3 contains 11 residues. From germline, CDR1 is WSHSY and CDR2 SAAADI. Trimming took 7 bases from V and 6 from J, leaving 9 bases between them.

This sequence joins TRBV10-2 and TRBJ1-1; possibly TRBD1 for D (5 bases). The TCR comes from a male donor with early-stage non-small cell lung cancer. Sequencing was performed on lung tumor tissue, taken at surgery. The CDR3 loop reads CASNQGPEAFF. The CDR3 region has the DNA TGCGCCAGCAATCAGGGACCTGAAGCTTTCTTT.